These 26 T cell receptor beta chains were all obtained from the same sample, sequenced in a study of CD8 T cells in ankylosing spondylitis. TCRdb fed the 5' RACE reads into MiXCR, producing one record per CDR3 protein. The sample carries about 250,000 distinct CDR3 sequences, 32% recorded once. The sequencing input was blood, either unsorted or a sorted T cell fraction (not recorded which). Receptors originate from a male donor with ankylosing spondylitis or in good health (not recorded which).

The chain couples TRBV7-2 to TRBJ1-6; no clear D. The CDR3 consists of 12 residues. Per germline, CDR1 SGHTA and CDR2 FQGNSA. The V end lost 5 bases, the J end lost 15 bases, and 14 bases lay between the germline ends. In DNA form, the CDR3 reads TGTGCCAGCAGCCCATCGGGTTTTCTCCTCCACTTT. Encoded protein: CASSPSGFLLHF.

The rearrangement links TRBV7-6 to TRBJ2-2; 9 bases agree with TRBD1. Per the germline V gene, CDR1 is SGHVS and CDR2 is FNYEAQ. The CDR3 is 17 amino acids. Trimming took 5 bases from V and 2 from J; bases not matched to a gene: 9. CDR3: CASSLDPDRGNTGELFF. In DNA form, the CDR3 reads TGTGCCAGCAGCCTCGACCCGGACAGGGGAAACACCGGGGAGCTGTTTTTT.

The V call is TRBV12-3 or TRBV12-4, the J call TRBJ2-1; TRBD2 matches 12 bases. This CDR3 has 16 residues. Losses at the gene ends were 5 bases for V and 4 bases for J; bases not matched to a gene: 6. The CDR3 protein is CASSPSGGATYNEQFF. CDR3 in DNA: TGTGCCAGCAGTCCTAGCGGGGGGGCCACTTACAATGAGCAGTTCTTC.

The chain uses TRBV20-1 and TRBJ2-3; D not resolved. The CDR3 runs 14 residues. Trimming removed 3 bases at V and 2 bases at J, with 12 bases between. Per germline, CDR1 DFQATT and CDR2 SNEGSKA (reference sequence). CDR3: CSASLQSLTDTQYF. The CDR3 DNA sequence: TGCAGTGCTAGCCTACAGAGCCTCACAGATACGCAGTATTTT.

This clonotype was detected only a few times. The V and J genes are TRBV12-3 or TRBV12-4 and TRBJ2-3, with D maybe TRBD1 (6 bases). CDR3 size: 14 residues. The ends were cut back, 7 bases at V and 0 bases at J, with 11 bases in the middle. The CDR3 here is CASILQGSTDTQYF. In DNA form, the CDR3 reads TGTGCCAGCATCCTACAGGGTAGCACAGATACGCAGTATTTT.

This clonotype was seen once. This chain connects TRBV18 to TRBJ2-2, with D perhaps matching TRBD1 or TRBD2 (5 bases each). CDR1 KGHSH and CDR2 LQKENI come from the germline V gene. The CDR3 covers 14 residues. V was shortened by 3 bases and J by 1 base, with 6 bases between the two germline ends. CDR3 amino acids: CASSPGRNTGELFF. The CDR3 bases are TGTGCCAGCTCACCGGGACGGAACACCGGGGAGCTGTTTTTT.

V gene TRBV4-2 combines with J gene TRBJ2-7, with 8 nucleotides matching TRBD1. CDR1 LGHNA and CDR2 YNFKEQ come from the germline V gene. CDR3 length: 16 amino acids. With 1 base clipped from V and 6 bases from J, the junction kept 11 bases outside the gene matches. DNA of the CDR3: TGTGCCAGCAGCCAAGCGCAGGACAGGGAAGGGAGCGAGCAGTACTTC. Translated, it gives CASSQAQDREGSEQYF.

The J gene is TRBJ2-3, the V gene TRBV7-2; D could derive from TRBD1 or TRBD2 (6 bases each). Trimming left V 5 bases short and J 4 bases short, with 10 bases between. CDR1 is SGHTA and CDR2 is FQGNSA in the germline V gene. The CDR3 length is 13 residues. The CDR3 DNA sequence: TGTGCCAGCAGCAAAAGGGGGGCAGATACGCAGTATTTT. Its protein is CASSKRGADTQYF.

The V gene is TRBV5-6, the J gene TRBJ2-1; TRBD2 is a possible D gene (6 bases). This CDR3 spans 16 amino acids. Between the trimmed V and J ends, which lost 2 bases and 5 bases, there was a span of 17 bases. CDR1 is SGHDT, CDR2 YYEEEE, per germline. The CDR3 DNA sequence: TGTGCCAGCAGCTTAAGACTAGGAGGGTCTAACAATGAGCAGTTCTTC. This codes for CASSLRLGGSNNEQFF.

The genes are TRBV7-9 and TRBJ2-2; the D is unclear. Germline V gene data show CDR1 as SEHNR and CDR2 as FQNEAQ (reference sequence). The CDR3 has 14 residues. Trimming left V 3 bases short and J 5 bases short, with 10 bases between. The DNA for the CDR3 is TGTGCCAGCAGCTTTTCGGGTACTACCGGGGAGCTGTTTTTT. Translated, it gives CASSFSGTTGELFF.

In its sample, this clonotype was seen a few times. The chain recombines TRBV25-1 with TRBJ2-1; TRBD2 agrees at 9 bases. The CDR3 consists of 16 residues. Germline CDR1 and CDR2: MGHDK and SYGVNS. V dropped 8 bases and J dropped 8; count of bases not matched to a gene: 16. The CDR3 sequence: CASGNARASGVDEQFF. The CDR3 coding sequence is TGTGCCAGCGGAAACGCCCGGGCTAGCGGGGTGGATGAGCAGTTCTTC.

This clonotype occurred a few times. The chain couples TRBV6-4 to TRBJ2-5; TRBD1 agrees at 8 bases. The CDR3 contains 14 residues. J was trimmed by 2 bases and V by 7 bases; bases with no gene match: 6. From germline, CDR1 is MRHNA and CDR2 SNTAGT. CDR3 loop: CASTQTGEQETQYF. The CDR3 region has the DNA TGTGCCAGCACCCAGACAGGGGAGCAAGAGACCCAGTACTTC.

This chain joins TRBV10-2 and TRBJ1-5; the D is unclear. Germline V CDR1 and CDR2: WSHSY, SAAADI. V was clipped by 0 bases and J by 2 bases, with 14 bases between them. This CDR3 contains 17 residues. The CDR3 DNA is TGCGCCAGCAGTGAGTCGAAGGGAGGTGCAGGCAATCAGCCCCAGCATTTT. Translation: CASSESKGGAGNQPQHF.

As to this clonotype: As the CDR3 is not closed by the conserved phenylalanine or tryptophan, this likely results from a read error. Because the CDR3's place on the DNA is in doubt, the DNA is left out and the CDR3 is given as listed by TCRdb. The V and J genes are TRBV5-6 and TRBJ2-5; the D segment call TRBD1 is taken from the table without a DNA check. In germline, CDR1 is SGHDT, CDR2 YYEEEE. The CDR3 numbers 9 amino acids, ends counted. The CDR3 loop is CASSLETDG.

This chain joins TRBV11-2 and TRBJ2-1; D gene ambiguous. V lost 0 bases to trimming and J lost 0 bases, with 3 bases between them. CDR1 and CDR2 from the germline V gene are SGHAT and FQNNGV. This CDR3 has 14 amino acids. The CDR3 loop reads CASSLDHSYNEQFF. The CDR3 DNA sequence: TGTGCCAGCAGCTTAGACCACTCCTACAATGAGCAGTTCTTC.

In this sample, this clonotype turned up a few times. The chain combines TRBV12-3 or TRBV12-4 with TRBJ2-1; 16 bases fit TRBD2. The CDR3 loop spans 14 amino acids. The V gene end was trimmed by 7 bases and the J gene end by 15 bases; junction bases not matched to a gene: 9. CDR3 nucleotide sequence: TGTGCCAGCACCCCGGGGACTAGCGGGGGGGCGGGGTTCTTC. Translation gives CASTPGTSGGAGFF.

A few counts support this clonotype. CDR3 sequence (DNA): TGTGCCAGCAGTTTCCGAGGACTAGCGGGGGCGGGAAATGAGCAGTTCTTC. This translates into CASSFRGLAGAGNEQFF. V is TRBV12-3 or TRBV12-4 and J is TRBJ2-1, with 13 bases lining up with TRBD2. The CDR3 sequence is 17 residues long. V was clipped by 3 bases and J by 7 bases; unmatched bases: 9.

The V and J genes are TRBV28 and TRBJ2-2; 11 nucleotides line up with TRBD1. Trimming cost V 4 bases and J 3 bases; bases outside gene matches: 1. This CDR3 contains 15 residues. CDR1 MDHEN and CDR2 SYDVKM come from the germline V gene. The CDR3 coding sequence is TGTGCCAGCAGTTCGGGACAGGGGGACACCGGGGAGCTGTTTTTT. Protein product: CASSSGQGDTGELFF.

This clonotype was seen only a few times. J is TRBJ2-2 and V is TRBV12-3 or TRBV12-4; 9 nucleotides line up with TRBD2. With V trimmed by 1 base and J by 5 bases, 8 bases remained unmatched. The CDR3 runs 17 residues. CDR3 sequence: CASSLGRPSGVTGELFF. The DNA for the CDR3 is TGTGCCAGCAGTTTAGGCCGGCCTAGCGGGGTAACCGGGGAGCTGTTTTTT.

About this clonotype itself: The germline gene is not matched at one end of the junction; a read error may be the cause. This chain connects TRBV25-1 to TRBJ2-7; D gene uncertain. There are 12 residues in the CDR3. Germline loops: CDR1 MGHDK, CDR2 SYGVNS. CDR3 in amino acids: CASSDRGTQWDF. The CDR3 DNA reads TGTGCCAGCAGTGACCGAGGAACGCAGTGGGACTTC.

The genes are TRBV5-1 and TRBJ2-7; D is perhaps TRBD2 (5 bases). From germline, CDR1 is SGHRS and CDR2 YFSETQ. This CDR3 has 15 amino acids. V shed 0 bases and J shed 4 bases, with 14 bases lying between them. The CDR3, as DNA: TGCGCCAGCAGCTTGGTGGTGGGGAGCGGATACGAGCAGTACTTC. This gives the protein CASSLVVGSGYEQYF.

The chain couples TRBV20-1 to TRBJ2-3; no firm D call. Germline CDR1 is DFQATT and CDR2 is SNEGSKA (reference sequence). V gave up 4 bases and J gave up 5 bases, with 13 bases separating them. The length of the CDR3 is 13 residues. This CDR3 reads CSAIRHTGDTQYF. Written as DNA, the CDR3 is TGCAGTGCTATCAGACATACTGGAGATACGCAGTATTTT.

The chain is built from TRBV7-2 and TRBJ1-3; D gene ambiguous. Trimming shortened V by 1 base and J by 4 bases, and 8 bases separated the two germline ends. This CDR3 region has 14 residues. The germline gives CDR1 SGHTA, CDR2 FQGNSA. The CDR3 sequence: CASSLGFTGNTIYF. The DNA of the CDR3 is TGTGCCAGCAGCTTAGGGTTCACAGGAAACACCATATATTTT.

CDR3 sequence (DNA): TGCGCCAGCAGCTTGTTGCCAGGGTCCTACGAGCAGTACTTC. It specifies CASSLLPGSYEQYF. The chain is built from TRBV5-1 and TRBJ2-7; D possibly corresponds to TRBD1 (5 bases). The CDR3 covers 14 residues. In germline, CDR1 is SGHRS, CDR2 YFSETQ. Trimming took 1 base from V and 1 from J, leaving 9 bases between them.

This clonotype was seen ten or more times. The V and J genes are TRBV10-3 and TRBJ2-7, with D possibly being TRBD2 (6 bases). V lost 2 bases to trimming and J lost 3 bases, with 11 bases between them. The CDR3 is 14 residues long. CDR1 and CDR2 from the germline V gene are ENHRY and SYGVKD. The CDR3 coding sequence is TGTGCCATCAGTGAGGGGCGGGGTGGCTACGAGCAGTACTTC. Translated: CAISEGRGGYEQYF.

In this sample, this clonotype turned up a few times. The chain has TRBV12-3 or TRBV12-4 and TRBJ2-5; no definite D call. The ends were cut back, 4 bases at V and 2 bases at J, with 8 bases in the middle. This CDR3 spans 13 amino acids. CDR3 DNA: TGTGCCAGCAGTTCAACACAACAAGAGACCCAGTACTTC. Protein product: CASSSTQQETQYF.